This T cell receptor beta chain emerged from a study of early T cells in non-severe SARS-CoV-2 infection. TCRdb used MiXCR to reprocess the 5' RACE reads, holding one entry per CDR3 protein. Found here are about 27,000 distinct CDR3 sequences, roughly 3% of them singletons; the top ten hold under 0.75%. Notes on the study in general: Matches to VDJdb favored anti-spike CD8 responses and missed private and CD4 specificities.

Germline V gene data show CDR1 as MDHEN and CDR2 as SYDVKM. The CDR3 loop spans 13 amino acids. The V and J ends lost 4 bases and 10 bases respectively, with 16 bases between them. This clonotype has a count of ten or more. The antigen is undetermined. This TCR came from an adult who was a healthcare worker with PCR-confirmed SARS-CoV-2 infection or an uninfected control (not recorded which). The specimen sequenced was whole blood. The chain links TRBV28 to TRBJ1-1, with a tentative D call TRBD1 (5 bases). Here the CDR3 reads CASSSLGVWGAFF. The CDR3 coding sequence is TGTGCCAGCAGTTCCCTAGGGGTGTGGGGAGCTTTCTTT. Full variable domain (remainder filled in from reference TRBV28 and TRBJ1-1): DVKVTQSSRYLVKRTGEKVFLECVQDMDHENMFWYRQDPGLGLRLIYFSYDVKMKEKGDIPEGYSVSREKKERFSLILESASTNQTSMYLCASSSLGVWGAFFGQGTRLTVV.